Below, 15 T cell receptor beta chains from the same sample are listed, as sequenced in a study of shared clonotypes between healthy human individuals. The protocol was immunoSEQ multiplex PCR, while the TCRdb copy is restricted to in-frame clones and leaves out a portion. The repertoire holds around 1.4 million clones, with about 98.5% as singletons. The sequencing sample was made of naive CD4+ T cells sorted from blood. The subset here: CD45RA+ positively selected. Receptors were obtained from a man under 40 in good health.

The gene calls are TRBV13 and TRBJ2-5; TRBD1 agrees at 9 bases. V shed 6 bases, J shed 7 bases, and the junction held 6 bases outside the gene matches. CDR3 length: 13 residues. Germline V gives CDR1 PRHDT, CDR2 FYEKMQ (reference sequence). CDR3: CASSPTGGATQYF. The CDR3 DNA is TGTGCCAGCAGTCCTACAGGGGGCGCGACCCAGTACTTC.

This clone has a single count. V and J are TRBV28 and TRBJ1-1; D not resolved. V gave up 6 bases and J gave up 5 bases, with 7 bases separating them. Germline V gene lookup returns CDR1 MDHEN and CDR2 SYDVKM. This CDR3 has 11 residues. The CDR3 is CASREVTEAFF. In DNA form, the CDR3 reads TGTGCCAGCAGGGAGGTGACTGAAGCTTTCTTT.

This chain uses TRBV7-9 with TRBJ2-3; 12 bases are shared with TRBD2. This CDR3 contains 19 residues. Looked up from germline, CDR1 is SEHNR and CDR2 is FQNEAQ (reference sequence). V shed 5 bases, J shed 0 bases, and the junction held 12 bases outside the gene matches. In nucleotides, the CDR3 is TGTGCCAGCAGCGTTCGACTAGCGGGAGTGACTTCTAGCACAGATACGCAGTATTTT. As protein: CASSVRLAGVTSSTDTQYF.

The V gene is TRBV30, the J gene TRBJ2-7, with TRBD1 matching over 7 bases. Germline CDR1 GTSNPN, CDR2 SVGIG (reference sequence). Trimming at V came to 1 base and at J to 9 bases, leaving 3 bases not matched to a gene. The CDR3 has 11 residues. CDR3 protein: CAWSARTGQYF. As DNA, the CDR3 is TGTGCCTGGAGTGCACGGACAGGGCAGTACTTC. The entire variable domain, with the rest obtained from reference TRBV30 and TRBJ2-7, is as follows: SQTIHQWPATLVQPVGSPLSLECTVEGTSNPNLYWYRQAAGRGLQLLFYSVGIGQISSEVPQNLSASRPQDRQFILSSKKLLLSDSGFYLCAWSARTGQYFGPGTRLTVT.

This chain uses TRBV25-1 with TRBJ2-7; 9 bases are a match to TRBD1. CDR1 and CDR2 (germline): MGHDK, SYGVNS. Trimming cost V 2 bases and J 7 bases; bases outside gene matches: 3. The CDR3 sequence is 13 residues long. Written as DNA, the CDR3 is TGTGCCAGCAGTGAAAGGACAGGGGAGGAGCAGTACTTC. Protein: CASSERTGEEQYF.

The chain carries TRBV5-1 and TRBJ2-5; 11 bases fit TRBD2. This CDR3 has 16 amino acids. Germline V gene sequence: CDR1 SGHRS, CDR2 YFSETQ. After removal of 4 bases from V and 0 bases from J, the junction contained 5 bases not matched to a gene. The CDR3 DNA sequence: TGCGCCAGCAGCGGCGGGACTAGCGGCCACCAAGAGACCCAGTACTTC. Translating gives CASSGGTSGHQETQYF.

This clone was detected only once. The chain joins TRBV25-1 to TRBJ2-6; D gene ambiguous. The V gene's germline CDR1 is MGHDK and CDR2 SYGVNS. V lost 1 base and J 0 bases, leaving 7 bases between the germline ends. This CDR3 is 16 amino acids long. CDR3 nucleotides: TGTGCCAGCAGTGAATCCTCTAACTCTGGGGCCAACGTCCTGACTTTC. Amino acids: CASSESSNSGANVLTF.

This clone was seen just once. Other DNA sequences in this specimen translate into the identical CDR3. The chain is built from TRBV7-9 and TRBJ2-7; D uncertain. Germline CDR1 and CDR2: SEHNR and FQNEAQ (reference sequence). The CDR3 loop spans 11 amino acids. V lost 5 bases to trimming and J lost 2 bases, with 4 bases between them. CDR3 bases: TGTGCCAGCAGCGGTACCTACGAGCAGTACTTC. Its translation is CASSGTYEQYF.

A remark on this clone: The same CDR3 is also encoded by other DNA sequences in this sample. The chain uses TRBV9 and TRBJ2-5; D possibly corresponds to TRBD2 (5 bases). With 0 bases removed from V and 1 base from J, the gap between germline ends came to 7 bases. Germline loops: CDR1 SGDLS, CDR2 YYNGEE. The CDR3 is 14 amino acids. The CDR3 sequence is CASSVGAVQETQYF. The CDR3 DNA sequence: TGTGCCAGCAGCGTAGGAGCGGTCCAAGAGACCCAGTACTTC.

This chain connects TRBV11-2 to TRBJ1-2; D gene uncertain. Germline CDR1 and CDR2: SGHAT and FQNNGV. The V and J ends lost 4 bases and 3 bases respectively, with 6 bases between them. The CDR3 contains 12 residues. CDR3 in DNA: TGTGCCAGCAGCTCGGTTGACTATGGCTACACCTTC. As protein: CASSSVDYGYTF.

This chain connects TRBV10-3 to TRBJ2-1, with 7 nucleotides matching TRBD2. From germline, CDR1 is ENHRY and CDR2 SYGVKD. J lost 4 bases, V lost 6 bases, and 9 bases had no gene match. This CDR3 contains 15 residues. The CDR3 reads CAIRSWEGEYNEQFF. CDR3 in DNA: TGTGCCATCAGGTCCTGGGAGGGCGAATACAATGAGCAGTTCTTC.

The chain links TRBV5-5 to TRBJ1-2, with D possibly being TRBD1 (5 bases). The CDR3 sequence is 15 residues long. Germline CDR1 SGHKS, CDR2 YYEKEE (reference sequence). The V and J ends lost 0 bases and 2 bases respectively, with 11 bases between them. The CDR3 coding sequence is TGTGCCAGCAGCTTGGTGGGGGGTATGAACTATGGCTACACCTTC. This gives the protein CASSLVGGMNYGYTF.

This clone showed up just once. The rearrangement joins TRBV28 to TRBJ2-7; D is ambiguous. The germline CDR1 and CDR2 sequences are MDHEN and SYDVKM. V gave up 6 bases and J gave up 6 bases, with 15 bases separating them. This CDR3 has 13 residues. The CDR3 bases are TGTGCCAGCAGCCTAACTATCACCGGCGAGCAGTACTTC. Its protein is CASSLTITGEQYF.

The rearrangement joins TRBV10-3 to TRBJ2-2; 9 bases line up with TRBD2. The CDR3 totals 15 residues. V lost 7 bases and J lost 6; bases outside the gene matches: 9. From germline, CDR1 is ENHRY and CDR2 SYGVKD. The CDR3 here is CAITGREGLPGELFF. The CDR3 DNA reads as TGTGCCATCACGGGGCGGGAGGGCCTGCCCGGGGAGCTGTTTTTT.

The chain links TRBV5-1 to TRBJ2-1; 7 bases agree with TRBD1. Germline V gene sequence: CDR1 SGHRS, CDR2 YFSETQ. The CDR3 is 16 residues long. Losses at the gene ends were 4 bases for V and 0 bases for J; bases not matched to a gene: 7. CDR3 sequence: CASSPRTGSSYNEQFF. CDR3 bases: TGCGCCAGCAGCCCAAGGACAGGCAGCTCCTACAATGAGCAGTTCTTC.